One TCR beta chain is described in this entry. As originally analysed: Reference gene primers were amplified, and this amplification served to estimate nucleated cell counts. Repertoires were generated with immunoSEQ multiplex PCR, while TCRdb's copy carries only in-frame clones and drops some. The V and J calls and clone size are taken from that table; D and trimming were inferred from the DNA. The sample yields about 140,000 clones, 75% to 85% seen once. This sample was included in a study of blood T cell repertoires in COVID-19. The CDR3 is 17 amino acids. The germline V gene has CDR1 LGHNA and CDR2 YNFKEQ. The V and J ends lost 1 base and 7 bases respectively, with 19 bases between them.

The sequencing input was peripheral blood. This sequence joins TRBV4-2 and TRBJ1-4; maybe TRBD1 (6 bases). The origin of this receptor is a woman over 75 with active or convalescent COVID-19. The CDR3 sequence: CASSQASSGAGIEKLFF. CDR3 nucleotides: TGTGCCAGCAGCCAAGCCTCCTCAGGGGCTGGGATTGAAAAACTGTTTTTT.